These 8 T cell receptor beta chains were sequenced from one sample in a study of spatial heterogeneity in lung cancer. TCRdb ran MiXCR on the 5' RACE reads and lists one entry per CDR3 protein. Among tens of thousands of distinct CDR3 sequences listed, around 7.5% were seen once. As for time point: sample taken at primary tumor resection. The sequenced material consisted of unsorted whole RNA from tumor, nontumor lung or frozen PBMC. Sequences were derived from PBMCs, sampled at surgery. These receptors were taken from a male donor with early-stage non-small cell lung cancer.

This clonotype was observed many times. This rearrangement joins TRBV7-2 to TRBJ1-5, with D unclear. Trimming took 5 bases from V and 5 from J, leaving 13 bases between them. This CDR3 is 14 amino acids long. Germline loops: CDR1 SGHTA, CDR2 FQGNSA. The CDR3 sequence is CASSTTNGYQPQHF. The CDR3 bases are TGTGCCAGCAGCACTACCAATGGATATCAGCCCCAGCATTTT.

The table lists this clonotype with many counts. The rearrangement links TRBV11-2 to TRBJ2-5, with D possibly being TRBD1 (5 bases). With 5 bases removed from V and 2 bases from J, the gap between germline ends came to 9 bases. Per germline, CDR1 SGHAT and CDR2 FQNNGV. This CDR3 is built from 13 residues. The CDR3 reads CASSLRQQETQYF. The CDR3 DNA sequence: TGTGCCAGCAGCCTCCGACAGCAAGAGACCCAGTACTTC.

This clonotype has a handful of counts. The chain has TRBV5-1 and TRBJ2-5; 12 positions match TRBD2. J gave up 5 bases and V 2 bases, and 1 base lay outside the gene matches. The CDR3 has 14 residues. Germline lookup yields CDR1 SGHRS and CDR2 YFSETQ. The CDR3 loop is CASSFTSGRETQYF. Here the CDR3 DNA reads TGCGCCAGCAGCTTTACTAGCGGGAGGGAGACCCAGTACTTC.

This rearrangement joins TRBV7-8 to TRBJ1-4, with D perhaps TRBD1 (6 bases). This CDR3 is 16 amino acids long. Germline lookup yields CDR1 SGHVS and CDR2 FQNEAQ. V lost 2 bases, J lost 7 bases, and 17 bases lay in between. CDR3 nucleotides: TGTGCCAGCAGCTTAATAGGGGCAGCCAGGGGTGAAAAACTGTTTTTT. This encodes CASSLIGAARGEKLFF.

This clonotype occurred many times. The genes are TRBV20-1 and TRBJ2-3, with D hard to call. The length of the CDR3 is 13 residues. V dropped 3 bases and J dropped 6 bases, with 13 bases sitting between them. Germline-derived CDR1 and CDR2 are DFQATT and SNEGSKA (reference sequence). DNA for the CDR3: TGCAGTGCTAGCGCGCCTTCCGGGGATACGCAGTATTTT. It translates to CSASAPSGDTQYF.

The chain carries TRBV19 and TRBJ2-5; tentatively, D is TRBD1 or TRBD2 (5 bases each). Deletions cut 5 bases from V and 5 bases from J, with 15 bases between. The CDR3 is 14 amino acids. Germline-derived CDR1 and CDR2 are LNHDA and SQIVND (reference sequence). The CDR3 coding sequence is TGTGCCAGTAGTCCTGGGACGGTTATGGAGACCCAGTACTTC. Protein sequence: CASSPGTVMETQYF.

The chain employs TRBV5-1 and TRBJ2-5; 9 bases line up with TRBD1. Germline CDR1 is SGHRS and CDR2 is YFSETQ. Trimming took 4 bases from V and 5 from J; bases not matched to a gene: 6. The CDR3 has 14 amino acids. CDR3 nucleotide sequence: TGCGCCAGCAGCCAAGGGACAGGGAGGGAGACCCAGTACTTC. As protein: CASSQGTGRETQYF.

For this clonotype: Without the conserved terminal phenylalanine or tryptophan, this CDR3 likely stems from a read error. The CDR3 spells CASSFPGTGNTIYL. The DNA for the CDR3 is TGTGCCAGCAGTTTCCCAGGGACTGGAAACACCATATATCTT. The V call is TRBV12-3 or TRBV12-4, the J call TRBJ1-3, with D perhaps TRBD1 (5 bases). Trimming removed 3 bases from V and 2 bases from J, with 8 bases in between. This CDR3 has 14 residues.